Listed below are T cell receptor beta chains from one sample, sequenced in a study of shared clonotypes between healthy human individuals. Produced via immunoSEQ multiplex PCR; TCRdb's table is partial and in-frame only. The data hold over 2 million clones, with roughly 94% observed a single time. Sequences were obtained from naive CD8+ T cells sorted from blood. The receptors shown here come from a man between 18 and 35 years old in good health. Each CDR3 is given without its conserved first and last residue. A D gene is named only where the DNA matches it firmly. Part of the rows lack a size; the others show once, few, many or a class for expanded clones.

CDR3 protein,clone size,V gene,J gene,D gene
ASSYDTDTEAF,.,TRBV6-5,TRBJ1-1,.
ASSPLARGLEPQH,.,TRBV6-5,TRBJ1-5,.
ASSVGGTGGDEQF,.,TRBV9,TRBJ2-1,TRBD1
ASRILTEAF,.,TRBV7-9,TRBJ1-1,.
ASSQVGGPLTDEQF,.,TRBV4-2,TRBJ2-1,.
ASLGTGSRQPQH,once,TRBV28,TRBJ1-5,.
ASSLALGGSYEQY,.,TRBV5-1,TRBJ2-7,.
ASSNRVNYGYT,.,TRBV6-6,TRBJ1-2,.
ASSQLPTGTSGRGSYEQY,.,TRBV4-1,TRBJ2-7,TRBD2
ASSFPWTETGNTIY,.,TRBV28,TRBJ1-3,.
ALSQGNYGYT,.,TRBV30,TRBJ1-2,.
ASSPLTNYGYT,few,TRBV27,TRBJ1-2,.
ASSFDRVQETQY,.,TRBV5-4,TRBJ2-5,TRBD1
ASSEQGEAF,.,TRBV28,TRBJ1-1,TRBD1
ASSGYSNQPQH,once,TRBV6-1,TRBJ1-5,.